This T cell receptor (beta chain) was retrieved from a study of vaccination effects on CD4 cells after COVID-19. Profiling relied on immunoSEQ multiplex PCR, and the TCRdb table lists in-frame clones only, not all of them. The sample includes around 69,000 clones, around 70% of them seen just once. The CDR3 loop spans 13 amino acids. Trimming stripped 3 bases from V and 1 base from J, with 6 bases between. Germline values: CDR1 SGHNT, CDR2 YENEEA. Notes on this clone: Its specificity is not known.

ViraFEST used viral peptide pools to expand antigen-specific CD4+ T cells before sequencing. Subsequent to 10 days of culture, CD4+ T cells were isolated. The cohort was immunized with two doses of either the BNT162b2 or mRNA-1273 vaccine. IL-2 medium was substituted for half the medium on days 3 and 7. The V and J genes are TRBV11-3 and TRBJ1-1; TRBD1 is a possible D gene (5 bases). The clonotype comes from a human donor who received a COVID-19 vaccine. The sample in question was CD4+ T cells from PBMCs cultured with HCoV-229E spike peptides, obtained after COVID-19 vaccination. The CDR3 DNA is TGTGCCAGCAGCTTCCAGGGGAACACTGAAGCTTTCTTT. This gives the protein CASSFQGNTEAFF.